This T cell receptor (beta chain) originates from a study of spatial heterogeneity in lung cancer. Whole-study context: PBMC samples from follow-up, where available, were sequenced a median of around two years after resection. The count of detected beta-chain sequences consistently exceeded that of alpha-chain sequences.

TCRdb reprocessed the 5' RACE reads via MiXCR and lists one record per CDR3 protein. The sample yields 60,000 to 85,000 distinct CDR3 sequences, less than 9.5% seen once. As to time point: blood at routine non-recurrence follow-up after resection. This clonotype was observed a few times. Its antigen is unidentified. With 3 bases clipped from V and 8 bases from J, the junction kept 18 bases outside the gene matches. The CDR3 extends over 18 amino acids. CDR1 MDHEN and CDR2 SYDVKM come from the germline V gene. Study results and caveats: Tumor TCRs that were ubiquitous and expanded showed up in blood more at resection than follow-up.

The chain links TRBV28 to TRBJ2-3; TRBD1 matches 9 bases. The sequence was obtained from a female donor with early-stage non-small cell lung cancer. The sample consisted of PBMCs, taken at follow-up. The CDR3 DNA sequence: TGTGCCAGCAGTTTGCCATGGAGACTGAGGGACAGGGTTTTTACGCAGTATTTT. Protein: CASSLPWRLRDRVFTQYF.